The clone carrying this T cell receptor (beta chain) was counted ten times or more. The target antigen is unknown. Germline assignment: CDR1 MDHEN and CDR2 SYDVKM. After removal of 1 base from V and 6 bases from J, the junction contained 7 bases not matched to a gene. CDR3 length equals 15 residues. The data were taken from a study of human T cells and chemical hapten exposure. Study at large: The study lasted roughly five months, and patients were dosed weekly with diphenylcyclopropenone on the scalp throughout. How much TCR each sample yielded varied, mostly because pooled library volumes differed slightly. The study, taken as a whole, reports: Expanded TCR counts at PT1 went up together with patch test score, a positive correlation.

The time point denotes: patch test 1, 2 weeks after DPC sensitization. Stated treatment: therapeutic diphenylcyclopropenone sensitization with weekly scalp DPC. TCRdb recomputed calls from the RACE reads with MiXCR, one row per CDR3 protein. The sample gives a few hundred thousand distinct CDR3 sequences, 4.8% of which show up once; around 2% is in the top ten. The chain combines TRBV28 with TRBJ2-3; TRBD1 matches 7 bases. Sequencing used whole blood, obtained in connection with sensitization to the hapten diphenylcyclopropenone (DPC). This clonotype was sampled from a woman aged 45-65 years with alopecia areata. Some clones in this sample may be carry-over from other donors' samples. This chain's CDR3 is CASSLLQGPRDTQYF. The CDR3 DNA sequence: TGTGCCAGCAGTTTATTACAGGGGCCGAGGGATACGCAGTATTTT. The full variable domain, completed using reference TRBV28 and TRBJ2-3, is DVKVTQSSRYLVKRTGEKVFLECVQDMDHENMFWYRQDPGLGLRLIYFSYDVKMKEKGDIPEGYSVSREKKERFSLILESASTNQTSMYLCASSLLQGPRDTQYFGPGTRLTVL.